Following are 7 T cell receptor beta chains from one sample sequenced in a study of PD-L1 blockade in urothelial cancer. The time point here: pretreatment peripheral blood. TCRdb's table, derived via immunoSEQ multiplex PCR, lists solely in-frame clones and lacks some. The table includes about 72,000 clones, 85% to 90% detected once. Source: PBMCs, taken around atezolizumab (anti-PD-L1) treatment. Receptors were obtained from a man between 65 and 79 years old with urothelial cancer.

The rearrangement joins TRBV6-6 to TRBJ1-3; TRBD1 matches at 9 bases. Losses at the gene ends were 2 bases for V and 1 base for J; bases not matched to a gene: 3. The CDR3 has 16 residues. Germline-derived CDR1 and CDR2 are MNHNY and SVGAGI (reference sequence). Here the CDR3 DNA reads TGTGCCAGCAGTTACCGGGACAGGGTGTCTGGAAACACCATATATTTT. Translating gives CASSYRDRVSGNTIYF.

The chain has TRBV10-1 and TRBJ1-1, with D possibly being TRBD1 (6 bases). V lost 0 bases and J 4 bases, leaving 9 bases between the germline ends. Per germline, CDR1 WNHNN and CDR2 SYGVQD (reference sequence). The CDR3 sequence is 14 residues long. DNA for the CDR3: TGCGCCAGCAGTGAGTCAGGGGGTGGCACTGAAGCTTTCTTT. As protein: CASSESGGGTEAFF.

In its sample, this clone was seen a few times. The chain links TRBV10-2 to TRBJ1-1; D not resolved. The germline gives CDR1 WSHSY, CDR2 SAAADI. Trimming stripped 0 bases from V and 5 bases from J, with 16 bases between. The CDR3 loop spans 16 amino acids. The CDR3 DNA reads TGCGCCAGCAGTGAGTCCTCGGGAGCCAGAGGGACTGAAGCTTTCTTT. Translating gives CASSESSGARGTEAFF.

V is TRBV7-8 and J is TRBJ2-7; D remains unclear. This CDR3 is built from 12 residues. V was trimmed by 5 bases and J by 3 bases, leaving 8 bases between them. Germline CDR1 SGHVS, CDR2 FQNEAQ. The CDR3 sequence: CASSGYSYEQYF. In nucleotides, the CDR3 is TGTGCCAGCAGCGGGTACAGCTACGAGCAGTACTTC.

The chain's CDR3 is CASSQTGTYEQYF. Written as DNA, the CDR3 is TGTGCCAGCAGTCAAACCGGGACTTACGAGCAGTACTTC. This chain uses TRBV28 with TRBJ2-7, with a tentative D call TRBD2 (6 bases). Trimming cost V 5 bases and J 4 bases, with 12 bases left between them. The CDR3 is 13 amino acids. The germline CDR1 and CDR2 sequences are MDHEN and SYDVKM. The variable domain in full, completed from reference TRBV28 and TRBJ2-7, reads DVKVTQSSRYLVKRTGEKVFLECVQDMDHENMFWYRQDPGLGLRLIYFSYDVKMKEKGDIPEGYSVSREKKERFSLILESASTNQTSMYLCASSQTGTYEQYFGPGTRLTVT.

The chain recombines TRBV28 with TRBJ2-5, with 7 positions matching TRBD1. Germline CDR1 is MDHEN and CDR2 is SYDVKM. Germline trimming cut 3 bases from V and 0 bases from J; bases unmatched to any gene: 4. CDR3 length: 15 amino acids. The CDR3 here is CASSLGQRNQETQYF. The CDR3 DNA is TGTGCCAGCAGTTTGGGACAGAGGAACCAAGAGACCCAGTACTTC. Complete variable domain (other parts from reference TRBV28 and TRBJ2-5): DVKVTQSSRYLVKRTGEKVFLECVQDMDHENMFWYRQDPGLGLRLIYFSYDVKMKEKGDIPEGYSVSREKKERFSLILESASTNQTSMYLCASSLGQRNQETQYFGPGTRLLVL.

The chain carries TRBV10-1 and TRBJ2-2; perhaps TRBD2 as D (6 bases). Germline V lookup: CDR1 WNHNN, CDR2 SYGVQD (reference sequence). The length of the CDR3 is 14 residues. V was trimmed by 3 bases and J by 7 bases, leaving 12 bases between them. CDR3 sequence (DNA): TGCGCCAGCAGTGACGGGAGAGGCGGCGGGGAGCTGTTTTTT. It encodes CASSDGRGGGELFF.